Given below is one TCR beta chain in context. The sample belongs to a study of blood T cell repertoires in COVID-19. Germline V gene lookup returns CDR1 SGHVS and CDR2 FQNEAQ. V was pared by 5 bases and J by 9 bases, with 10 bases of the junction left unmatched. This CDR3 spans 16 amino acids. Profiled with immunoSEQ multiplex PCR; TCRdb holds only in-frame clones, not every one. The table records about 300,000 clones, around 87% of them present only once. Sample: peripheral blood. The chain joins TRBV7-8 to TRBJ2-1; 13 nucleotides line up with TRBD2. The clonotype comes from a man in his 70s with acute or convalescent COVID-19. DNA of the CDR3: TGTGCCAGCAGCCGTCCAGGACTAGCGGGAGCGGTTGAGCAGTTCTTC. Its protein product is CASSRPGLAGAVEQFF.